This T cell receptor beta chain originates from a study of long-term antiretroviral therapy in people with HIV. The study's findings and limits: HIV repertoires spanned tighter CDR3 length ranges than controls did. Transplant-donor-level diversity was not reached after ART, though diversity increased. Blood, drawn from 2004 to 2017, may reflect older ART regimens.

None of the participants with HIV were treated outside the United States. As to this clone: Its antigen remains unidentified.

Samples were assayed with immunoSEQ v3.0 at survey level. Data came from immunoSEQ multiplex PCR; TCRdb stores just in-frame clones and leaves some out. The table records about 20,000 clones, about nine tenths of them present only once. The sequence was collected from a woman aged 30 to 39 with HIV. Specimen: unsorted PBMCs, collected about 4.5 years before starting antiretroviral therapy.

CDR3 protein: CASSRPYQETQYF. The DNA of the CDR3 is TGTGCCAGCAGCCGACCATACCAAGAGACCCAGTACTTC. V and J are TRBV11-2 and TRBJ2-5, with D uncertain. This CDR3 is built from 13 residues. Germline-derived CDR1 and CDR2 are SGHAT and FQNNGV. V was pared by 5 bases and J by 0 bases, with 7 bases between.